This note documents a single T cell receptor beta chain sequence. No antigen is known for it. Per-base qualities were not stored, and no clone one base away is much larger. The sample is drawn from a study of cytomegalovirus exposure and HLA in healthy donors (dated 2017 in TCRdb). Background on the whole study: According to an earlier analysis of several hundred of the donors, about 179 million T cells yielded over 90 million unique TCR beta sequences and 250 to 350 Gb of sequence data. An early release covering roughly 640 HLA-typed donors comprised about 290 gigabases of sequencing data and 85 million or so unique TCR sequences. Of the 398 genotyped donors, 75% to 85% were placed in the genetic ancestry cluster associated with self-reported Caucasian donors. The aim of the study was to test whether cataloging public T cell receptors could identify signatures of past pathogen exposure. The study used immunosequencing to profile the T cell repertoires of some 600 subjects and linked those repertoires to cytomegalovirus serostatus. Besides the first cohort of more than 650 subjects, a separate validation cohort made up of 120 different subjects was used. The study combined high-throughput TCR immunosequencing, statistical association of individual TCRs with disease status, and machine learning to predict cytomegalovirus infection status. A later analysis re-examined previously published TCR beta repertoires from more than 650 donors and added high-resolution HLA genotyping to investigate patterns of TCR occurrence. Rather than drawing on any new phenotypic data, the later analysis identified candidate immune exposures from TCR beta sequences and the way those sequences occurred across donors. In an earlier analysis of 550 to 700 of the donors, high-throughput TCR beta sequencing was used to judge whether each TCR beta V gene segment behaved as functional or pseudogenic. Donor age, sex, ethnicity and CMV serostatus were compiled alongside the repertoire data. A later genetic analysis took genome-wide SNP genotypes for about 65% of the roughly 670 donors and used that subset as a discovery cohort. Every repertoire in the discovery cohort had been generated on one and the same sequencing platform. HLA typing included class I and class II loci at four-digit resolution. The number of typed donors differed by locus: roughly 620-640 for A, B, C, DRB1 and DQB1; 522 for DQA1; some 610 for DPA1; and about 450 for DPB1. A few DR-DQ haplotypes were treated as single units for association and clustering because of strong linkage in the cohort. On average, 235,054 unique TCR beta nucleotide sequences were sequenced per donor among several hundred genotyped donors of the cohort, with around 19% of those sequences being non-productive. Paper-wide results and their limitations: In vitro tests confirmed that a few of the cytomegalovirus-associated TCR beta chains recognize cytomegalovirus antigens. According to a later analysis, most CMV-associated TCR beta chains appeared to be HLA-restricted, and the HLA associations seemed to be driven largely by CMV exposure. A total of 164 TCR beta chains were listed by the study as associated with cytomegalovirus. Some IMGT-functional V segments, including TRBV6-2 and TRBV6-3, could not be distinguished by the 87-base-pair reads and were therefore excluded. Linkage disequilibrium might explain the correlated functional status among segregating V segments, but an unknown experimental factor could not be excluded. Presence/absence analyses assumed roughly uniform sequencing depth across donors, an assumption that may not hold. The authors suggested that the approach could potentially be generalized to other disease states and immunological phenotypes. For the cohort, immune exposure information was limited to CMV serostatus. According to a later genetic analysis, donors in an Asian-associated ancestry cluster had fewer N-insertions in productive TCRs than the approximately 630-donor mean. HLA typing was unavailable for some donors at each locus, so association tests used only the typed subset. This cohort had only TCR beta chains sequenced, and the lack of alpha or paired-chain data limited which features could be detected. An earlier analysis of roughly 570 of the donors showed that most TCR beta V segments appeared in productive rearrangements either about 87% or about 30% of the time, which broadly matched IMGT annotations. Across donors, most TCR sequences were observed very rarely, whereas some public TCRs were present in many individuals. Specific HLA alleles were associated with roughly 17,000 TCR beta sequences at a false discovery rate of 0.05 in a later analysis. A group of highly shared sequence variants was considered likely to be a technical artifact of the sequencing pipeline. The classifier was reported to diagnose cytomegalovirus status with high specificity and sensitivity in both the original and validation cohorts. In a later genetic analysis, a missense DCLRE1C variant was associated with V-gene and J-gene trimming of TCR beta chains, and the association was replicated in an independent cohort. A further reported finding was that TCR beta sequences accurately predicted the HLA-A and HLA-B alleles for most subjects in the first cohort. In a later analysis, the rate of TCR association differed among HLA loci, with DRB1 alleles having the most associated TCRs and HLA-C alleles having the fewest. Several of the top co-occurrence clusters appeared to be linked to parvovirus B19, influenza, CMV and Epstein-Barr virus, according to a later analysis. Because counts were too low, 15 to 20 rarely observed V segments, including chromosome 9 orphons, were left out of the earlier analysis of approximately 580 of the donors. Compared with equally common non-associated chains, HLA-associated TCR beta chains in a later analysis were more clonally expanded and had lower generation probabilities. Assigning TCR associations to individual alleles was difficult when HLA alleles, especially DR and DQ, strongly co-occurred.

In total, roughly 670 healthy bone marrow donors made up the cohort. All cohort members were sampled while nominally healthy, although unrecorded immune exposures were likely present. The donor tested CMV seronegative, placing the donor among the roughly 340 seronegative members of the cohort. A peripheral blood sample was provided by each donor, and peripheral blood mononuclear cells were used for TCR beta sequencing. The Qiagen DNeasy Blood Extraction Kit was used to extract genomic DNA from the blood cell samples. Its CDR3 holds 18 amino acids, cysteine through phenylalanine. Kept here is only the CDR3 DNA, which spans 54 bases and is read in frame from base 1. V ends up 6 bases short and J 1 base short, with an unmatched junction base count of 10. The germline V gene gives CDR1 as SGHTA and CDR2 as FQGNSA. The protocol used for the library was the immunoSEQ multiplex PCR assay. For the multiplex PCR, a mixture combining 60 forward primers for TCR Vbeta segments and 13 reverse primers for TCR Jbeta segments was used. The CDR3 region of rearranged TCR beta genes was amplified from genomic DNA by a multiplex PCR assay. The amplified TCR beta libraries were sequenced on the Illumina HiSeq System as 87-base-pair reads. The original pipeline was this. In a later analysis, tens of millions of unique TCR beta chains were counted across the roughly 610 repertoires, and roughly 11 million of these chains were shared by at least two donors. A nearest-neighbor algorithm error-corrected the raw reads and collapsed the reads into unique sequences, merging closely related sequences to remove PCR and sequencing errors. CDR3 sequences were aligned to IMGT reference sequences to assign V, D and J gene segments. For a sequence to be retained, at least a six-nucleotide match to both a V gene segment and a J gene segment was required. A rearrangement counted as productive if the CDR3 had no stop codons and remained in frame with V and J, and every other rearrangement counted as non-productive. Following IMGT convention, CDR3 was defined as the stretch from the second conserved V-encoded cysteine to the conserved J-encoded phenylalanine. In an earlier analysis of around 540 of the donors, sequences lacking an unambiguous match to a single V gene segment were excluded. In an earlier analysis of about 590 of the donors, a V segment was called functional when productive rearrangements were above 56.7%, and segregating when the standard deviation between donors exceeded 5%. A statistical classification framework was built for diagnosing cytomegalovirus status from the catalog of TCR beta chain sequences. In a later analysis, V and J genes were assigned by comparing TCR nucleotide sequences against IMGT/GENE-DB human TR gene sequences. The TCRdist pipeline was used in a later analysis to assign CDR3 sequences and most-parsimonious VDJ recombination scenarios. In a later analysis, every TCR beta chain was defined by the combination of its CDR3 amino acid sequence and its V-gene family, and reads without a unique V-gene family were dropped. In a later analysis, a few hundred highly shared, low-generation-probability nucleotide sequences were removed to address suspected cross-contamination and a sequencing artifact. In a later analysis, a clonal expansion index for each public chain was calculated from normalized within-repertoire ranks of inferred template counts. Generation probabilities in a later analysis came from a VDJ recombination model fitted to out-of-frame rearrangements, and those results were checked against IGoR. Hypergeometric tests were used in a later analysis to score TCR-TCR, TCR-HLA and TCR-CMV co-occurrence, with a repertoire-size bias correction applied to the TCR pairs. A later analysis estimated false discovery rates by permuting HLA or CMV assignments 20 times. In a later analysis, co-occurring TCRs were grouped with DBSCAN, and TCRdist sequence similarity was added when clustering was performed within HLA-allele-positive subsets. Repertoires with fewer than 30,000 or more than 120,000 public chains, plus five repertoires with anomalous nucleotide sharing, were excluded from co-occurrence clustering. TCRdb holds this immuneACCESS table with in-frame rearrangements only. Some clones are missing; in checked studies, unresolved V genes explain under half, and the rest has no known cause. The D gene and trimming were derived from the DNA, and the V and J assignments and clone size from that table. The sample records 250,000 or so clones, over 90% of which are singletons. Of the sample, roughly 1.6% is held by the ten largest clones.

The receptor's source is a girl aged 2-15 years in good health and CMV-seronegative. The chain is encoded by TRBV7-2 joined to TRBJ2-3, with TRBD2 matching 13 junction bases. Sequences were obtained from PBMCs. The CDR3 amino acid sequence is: CASSTTSGRAGGTDTQYF. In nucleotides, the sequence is TGTGCCAGCAGTACCACTAGCGGGAGGGCCGGTGGCACAGATACGCAGTATTTT.